This record looks at one T cell receptor beta chain sequence and its context. Compared with germline, one end of the junction differs, possibly owing to a read error. This sample is drawn from a study of response to subunit inactivated influenza vaccine. TCRdb used MiXCR to reprocess the RT-PCR reads, holding one entry per CDR3 protein. The table lists just over 300,000 distinct CDR3 sequences, about 20% of them singletons. The CDR3 loop spans 16 amino acids. Looked up from germline, CDR1 is LGHNA and CDR2 is YSLEER. The sample in question was PBMCs from blood, obtained about 20 months after vaccination. This receptor was obtained from a man aged 50 to 69 who received an inactivated influenza vaccine. The J gene is TRBJ1-2, the V gene TRBV4-3; D is perhaps TRBD1 (5 bases). CDR3 DNA sequence: TGCACCAGCAGCCGGACCAGGGACGGATCTAACTATGGCTACACCTTC. It encodes CTSSRTRDGSNYGYTF.